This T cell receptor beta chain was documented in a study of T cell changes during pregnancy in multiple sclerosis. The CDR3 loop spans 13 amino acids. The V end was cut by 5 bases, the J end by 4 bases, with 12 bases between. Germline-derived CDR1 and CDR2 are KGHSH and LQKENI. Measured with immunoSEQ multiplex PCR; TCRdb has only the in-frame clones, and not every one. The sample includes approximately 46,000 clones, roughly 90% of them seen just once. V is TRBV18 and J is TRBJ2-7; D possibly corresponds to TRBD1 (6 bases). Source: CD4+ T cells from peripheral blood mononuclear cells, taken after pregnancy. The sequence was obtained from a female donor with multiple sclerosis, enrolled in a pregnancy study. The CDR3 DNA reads TGTGCCAGCTCATTGGGACAACCGTACGAGCAGTACTTC. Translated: CASSLGQPYEQYF.